This T cell receptor (beta chain) came from a study of beta chain features in type 1 diabetes. Findings and limits, study-wide: Patients with Type 1 diabetes showed moderately but significantly shorter TCRB CDR3s in all four CD4+ subsets. Cells that show high TCR expression could be over-represented by cDNA sequencing.

This clone showed up just a few times. The antigen is unknown. What was sequenced were expressed TCRB transcripts, since all of the isolated RNA had been reverse transcribed. The data were produced by immunoSEQ multiplex PCR, yet TCRdb's version contains in-frame clones alone and is incomplete. The repertoire holds 810,000 or so clones, with about a sixth as singletons. Each of the CD4+ naive, central memory, regulatory and stem cell-like memory populations was sorted via CD45RO/CCR7/CD25/CD127/CD95/CD27. This CDR3 has 15 amino acids. CDR1 is SGHDT, CDR2 YYEEEE, per germline. Trimming pared 1 base from V and 2 bases from J, leaving 7 bases between.

Sequencing was carried out using naive CD4+ T cells from blood. The rearrangement uses TRBV5-6 and TRBJ2-6, with D uncertain. This sequence was found in a woman aged 18-29 years in good health. The CDR3 spells CASSLFSAGANVLTF. The DNA of the CDR3 is TGTGCCAGCAGCTTGTTTAGTGCTGGGGCCAACGTCCTGACTTTC.